This T cell receptor (beta chain) originates from a study of CD8+CD57+ T cells in acquired aplastic anemia. Study at large: The DNA of sorted CD4+ and CD8+ cells averaged roughly 3.2 ug. Healthy donors yielded roughly 9.9 million CD4+ cell reads on average.

Profiling of TCR beta VDJ combinations and CDR3 sequences used genomic DNA as template. One entry per CDR3 protein, called by TCRdb with MiXCR from the reads. Found here are 50,000 to 65,000 distinct CDR3 sequences, less than 65% of them singletons; the top ten hold about 2.5%. The germline V and J ends were trimmed by 6 bases and 1 base, with 9 bases remaining between them. The CDR3 runs 13 residues. Germline V gene data show CDR1 as SNHLY and CDR2 as FYNNEI. This clonotype was observed at least ten times. Its antigen remains unknown. Study-level results: There were over 25 CD8+ CDR3 sequences that occurred in both patients and controls. For CD8+ Simpson's diversity, patients and controls showed no significant difference.

The sequenced sample consisted of sorted CD4+, CD8+, or CD8+CD57+ T cells (not recorded which) from PBMCs. V and J are TRBV2 and TRBJ1-2; D is perhaps TRBD1 (5 bases). The receptor was isolated from a human donor in good health, serving as a control. CDR3 sequence (DNA): TGTGCCAGCAGGGTCGACAGTAACTATGGCTACACCTTC. Its translation: CASRVDSNYGYTF.